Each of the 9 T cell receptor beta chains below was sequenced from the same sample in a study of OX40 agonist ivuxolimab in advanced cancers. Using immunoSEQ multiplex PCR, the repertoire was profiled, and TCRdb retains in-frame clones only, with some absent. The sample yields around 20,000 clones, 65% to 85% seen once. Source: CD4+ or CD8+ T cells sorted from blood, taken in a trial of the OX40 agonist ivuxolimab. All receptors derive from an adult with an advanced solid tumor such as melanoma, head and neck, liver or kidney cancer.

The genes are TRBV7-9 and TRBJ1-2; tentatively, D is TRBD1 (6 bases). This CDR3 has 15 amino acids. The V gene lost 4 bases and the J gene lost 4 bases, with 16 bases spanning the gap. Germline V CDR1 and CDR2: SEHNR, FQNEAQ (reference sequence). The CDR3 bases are TGTGCCAGCAGCTGGGTGGACAGCCCTTCCTATGGCTACACCTTC. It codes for CASSWVDSPSYGYTF.

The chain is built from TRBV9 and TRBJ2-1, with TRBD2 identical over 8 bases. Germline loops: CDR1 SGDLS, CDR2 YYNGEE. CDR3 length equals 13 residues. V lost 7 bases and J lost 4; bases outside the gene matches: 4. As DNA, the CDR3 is TGTGCCAGCGGGAGCGGGGGTTACAATGAGCAGTTCTTC. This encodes CASGSGGYNEQFF. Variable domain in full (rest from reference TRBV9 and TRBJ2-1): DSGVTQTPKHLITATGQRVTLRCSPRSGDLSVYWYQQSLDQGLQFLIQYYNGEERAKGNILERFSAQQFPDLHSELNLSSLELGDSALYFCASGSGGYNEQFFGPGTRLTVL.

The CDR3, as DNA: TGCAGCGGAGAAGTAAACACTGAAGCTTTCTTT. Residues: CSGEVNTEAFF. The chain carries TRBV29-1 and TRBJ1-1; D gene uncertain. Germline CDR1 is SQVTM and CDR2 is ANQGSEA. Trimming cost V 7 bases and J 2 bases, with 8 bases left between them. CDR3 length equals 11 residues.

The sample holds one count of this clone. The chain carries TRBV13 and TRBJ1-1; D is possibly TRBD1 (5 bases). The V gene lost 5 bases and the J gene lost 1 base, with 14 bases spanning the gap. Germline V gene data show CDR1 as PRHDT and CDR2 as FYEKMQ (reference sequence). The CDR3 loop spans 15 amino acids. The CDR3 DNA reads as TGTGCCAGCAGCCCGACCGAAGGGGCGAACACTGAAGCTTTCTTT. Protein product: CASSPTEGANTEAFF.

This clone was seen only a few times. In nucleotides, the CDR3 is TGTGCCACCCAGGGGCTTCGCCTTGTCGGCAATCAGCCCCAGCATTTT. Its translation: CATQGLRLVGNQPQHF. The chain has TRBV28 and TRBJ1-5; D may be TRBD1 (6 bases). V lost 10 bases to trimming and J lost 2 bases, with 21 bases between them. CDR1 is MDHEN, CDR2 SYDVKM, per germline. The CDR3 loop spans 16 amino acids.

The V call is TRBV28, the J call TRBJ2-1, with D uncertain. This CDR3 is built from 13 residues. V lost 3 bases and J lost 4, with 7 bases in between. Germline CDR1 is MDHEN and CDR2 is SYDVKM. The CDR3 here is CASSFGQYNEQFF. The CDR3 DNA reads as TGTGCCAGCAGTTTCGGGCAGTACAATGAGCAGTTCTTC.

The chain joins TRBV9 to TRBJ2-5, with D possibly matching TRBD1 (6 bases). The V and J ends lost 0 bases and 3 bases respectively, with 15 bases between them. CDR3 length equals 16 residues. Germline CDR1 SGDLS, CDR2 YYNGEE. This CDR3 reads CASSVEGVPGEETQYF. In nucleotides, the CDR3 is TGTGCCAGCAGCGTAGAGGGGGTACCTGGGGAAGAGACCCAGTACTTC. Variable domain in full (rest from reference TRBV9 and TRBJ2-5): DSGVTQTPKHLITATGQRVTLRCSPRSGDLSVYWYQQSLDQGLQFLIQYYNGEERAKGNILERFSAQQFPDLHSELNLSSLELGDSALYFCASSVEGVPGEETQYFGPGTRLLVL.

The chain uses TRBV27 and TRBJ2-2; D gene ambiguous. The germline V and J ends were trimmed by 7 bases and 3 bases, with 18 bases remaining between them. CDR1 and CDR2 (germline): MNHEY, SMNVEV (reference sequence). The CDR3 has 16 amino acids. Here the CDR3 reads CASNLDGVEDTGELFF. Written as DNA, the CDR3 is TGTGCCAGCAATTTGGATGGGGTTGAGGACACCGGGGAGCTGTTTTTT.

CDR3 protein: CAWSKLAGEQYF. In DNA form, the CDR3 reads TGTGCCTGGAGTAAGTTAGCCGGCGAGCAGTACTTC. The V call is TRBV30, the J call TRBJ2-7; D is unresolved. Germline values: CDR1 GTSNPN, CDR2 SVGIG (reference sequence). The CDR3 length is 12 residues. V was pared by 2 bases and J by 6 bases, with 11 bases between.